The 2 T cell receptor beta chains reported below all come from one sample, sequenced in a study of blood T cells in healthy people across ages. The authors ran a second PCR of about 6 to 11 cycles using a sample-barcoded 5' primer and a J-beta primer mix. One entry per CDR3 protein, called by TCRdb with MiXCR from the 5' RACE reads. This sample yields about 2 million distinct CDR3 sequences, of which less than 50% are seen a single time; over 2% belongs to the top ten. The specimen sequenced was blood. The origin of the receptors is a woman in her thirties or forties in good health.

CDR3 sequence: CASSESGVGYNEQYF. For the CDR3, the DNA is TGTGCCAGCAGTGAGAGCGGTGTTGGTTACAATGAGCAGTACTTC. The chain combines TRBV2 with TRBJ2-7; D is possibly TRBD2 (5 bases). Germline values: CDR1 SNHLY, CDR2 FYNNEI. This CDR3 has 15 residues. Trimming removed 3 bases from V and 7 bases from J, with 19 bases in between. Full variable domain (outside the CDR3, taken from reference TRBV2 and TRBJ2-7): EPEVTQTPSHQVTQMGQEVILRCVPISNHLYFYWYRQILGQKVEFLVSFYNNEISEKSEIFDDQFSVERPDGSNFTLKIRSTKLEDSAMYFCASSESGVGYNEQYFGPGTRLTVT.

The V call is TRBV7-2, the J call TRBJ2-5; no clear D gene. This CDR3 contains 16 residues. Trimming removed 1 base at V and 1 base at J, with 13 bases between. Looked up from germline, CDR1 is SGHTA and CDR2 is FQGNSA. Here the CDR3 reads CASSLGAGQGQETQYF. The DNA of the CDR3 is TGTGCCAGCAGCTTAGGGGCCGGGCAAGGCCAAGAGACCCAGTACTTC. Full variable domain (outside the CDR3, taken from reference TRBV7-2 and TRBJ2-5): GAGVSQSPSNKVTEKGKDVELRCDPISGHTALYWYRQSLGQGLEFLIYFQGNSAPDKSGLPSDRFSAERTGGSVSTLTIQRTQQEDSAVYLCASSLGAGQGQETQYFGPGTRLLVL.